This T cell receptor (beta chain) was observed in a study of shared clonotypes between healthy human individuals. The donors were adults (healthy and HIV-negative) with no recent acute infections or vaccinations. Negatively enriched CD4+ T cells were divided by CD45RA into naive and memory. Only in-frame clones appear in the TCRdb table, and some are missing; sequencing was by immunoSEQ multiplex PCR. This table has more than 2 million clones, over 85% appearing once. For this clone: Its antigen is as yet unknown.

Study-wide results and limits: The diversity represented, both genetic and in exposure history, was limited by few donors. Among non-shared clonotypes, generation probabilities were lower than among those shared by all four donors.

CDR3 length: 16 residues. From germline, CDR1 is GTSNPN and CDR2 SVGIG (reference sequence). Trimming pared 3 bases from V and 4 bases from J, leaving 21 bases between. Sequencing was done on a sample of naive CD4+ T cells sorted from blood. Subset denoted: CD45RA+ positively selected. The chain has TRBV30 and TRBJ1-2; no clear D gene. The receptor's source is a man younger than 30 in good health. The CDR3 region has the DNA TGTGCCTGGAGGACATTACTGACCCACGGCATCTATGGCTACACCTTC. It specifies CAWRTLLTHGIYGYTF.